This T cell receptor (beta chain) is from a study of cytotoxic CD8 clonotypes in ibrutinib-treated CLL. Per germline, CDR1 PRHDT and CDR2 FYEKMQ (reference sequence). V lost 5 bases, J lost 4 bases, and 17 bases lay in between. CDR3 size: 15 residues. Study-wide points: Once treatment began, public clonotypes, which were uncommon, contracted or stayed stable. Clonality went higher at ibrutinib response and then dropped back toward baseline at progression.

This clone was seen more than once but under ten times. The antigen is undetermined. With sequencing, the targeted depth ranged from 1 in 200,000 to 1 in 1 million T cells. Method: immunoSEQ multiplex PCR; TCRdb's copy keeps in-frame clones and lacks some. There are 200,000 or so clones in the sample; 79% occur only once, and approximately 10% lies in the top ten. V usage is TRBV13 and J usage is TRBJ1-2; D uncertain. The specimen comprised PBMCs, sampled after 12 months of ibrutinib treatment. This receptor was obtained from a human donor with chronic lymphocytic leukemia. CDR3 DNA: TGTGCCAGCAGCAAAGGGTGGGATACCCGCTATGGCTACACCTTC. Its translation: CASSKGWDTRYGYTF.